The 32 T cell receptor beta chains presented below share a single source sample, sequenced in a study of neurological immune-mediated disorders. One entry per CDR3 protein, called by TCRdb with MiXCR from the 5' RACE reads. Of about 84,000 distinct CDR3 sequences detected, approximately 10% appear once; the ten largest clones hold around 1.8%. The sequencing sample was made of PBMCs. All receptors derive from a man aged 35 to 55 in good health.

This clonotype was counted at least ten times. V usage is TRBV2 and J usage is TRBJ2-2; possible D gene TRBD2, 6 bases. Trimming shortened V by 2 bases and J by 4 bases, and 8 bases separated the two germline ends. The germline V gene encodes CDR1 SNHLY and CDR2 FYNNEI. This CDR3 has 14 residues. The CDR3 DNA follows: TGTGCCAGCAGTGAAACACTAGCCACCGGGGAGCTGTTTTTT. Translation: CASSETLATGELFF.

This clonotype was seen ten or more times. The chain links TRBV7-9 to TRBJ2-2; TRBD2 aligns across 7 bases. This CDR3 has 14 residues. Germline CDR1 SEHNR, CDR2 FQNEAQ (reference sequence). V dropped 1 base and J dropped 11; count of bases not matched to a gene: 7. DNA for the CDR3: TGTGCCAGCAGCTTAGACGGGAGGCCTGGAGAGCTGTTTTTT. Amino acids: CASSLDGRPGELFF.

This clonotype was counted ten times or more. The rearrangement joins TRBV12-3 or TRBV12-4 to TRBJ2-1, with unresolved D. The length of the CDR3 is 13 residues. Trimming pared 3 bases from V and 5 bases from J, leaving 8 bases between. The CDR3 sequence is CASSFYSDNEQFF. For the CDR3, the DNA is TGTGCCAGCAGTTTCTACAGTGACAATGAGCAGTTCTTC.

This clonotype was recorded many times. The CDR3 reads CASSLKGGTGANVLTF. In nucleotides, the CDR3 is TGTGCCAGCAGCTTGAAGGGCGGGACCGGGGCCAACGTCCTGACTTTC. V and J are TRBV5-4 and TRBJ2-6; D is possibly TRBD2 (6 bases). The CDR3 is made up of 16 amino acids. Trimming removed 1 base from V and 4 bases from J, with 12 bases in between. Germline V gene lookup returns CDR1 SGHNT and CDR2 YYREEE (reference sequence).

The chain combines TRBV6-1 with TRBJ1-1; 7 nucleotides agree with TRBD1. This CDR3 is built from 17 residues. The V gene's germline CDR1 is MNHNS and CDR2 SASEGT. Trimming removed 7 bases from V and 1 base from J; junction bases left unmatched: 15. DNA for the CDR3: TGTGCCAGCAACCAGCTTCCCCTACAGGGGACGAACACTGAAGCTTTCTTT. This codes for CASNQLPLQGTNTEAFF.

This clonotype was recorded at least ten times. CDR3 DNA sequence: TGTGCCAGCAGCTTTGGGACACTTAGGCACAATGAGCAGTTCTTC. Amino acids: CASSFGTLRHNEQFF. V and J are TRBV5-6 and TRBJ2-1, with a tentative D call TRBD1 (6 bases). V was cut by 2 bases and J by 5 bases, with 14 bases left in between. The CDR3 is 15 amino acids. Germline lookup yields CDR1 SGHDT and CDR2 YYEEEE. Variable domain in full (rest from reference TRBV5-6 and TRBJ2-1): DAGVTQSPTHLIKTRGQQVTLRCSPKSGHDTVSWYQQALGQGPQFIFQYYEEEERQRGNFPDRFSGHQFPNYSSELNVNALLLGDSALYLCASSFGTLRHNEQFFGPGTRLTVL.

There are many counts of this clonotype. This sequence joins TRBV13 and TRBJ1-2; D is unclear. The CDR3 is 12 residues long. Germline V gives CDR1 PRHDT, CDR2 FYEKMQ (reference sequence). Trimming shortened V by 4 bases and J by 3 bases, and 6 bases separated the two germline ends. The CDR3 spells CASSSTHYGYTF. The CDR3 DNA sequence: TGTGCCAGCAGCTCTACCCACTATGGCTACACCTTC.

This clonotype appeared many times. The genes are TRBV6-1 and TRBJ2-7; tentatively, D is TRBD1 (6 bases). Germline CDR1 and CDR2: MNHNS and SASEGT. V was pared by 6 bases and J by 3 bases, with 12 bases between. CDR3 size: 13 residues. This CDR3 reads CASSRDTHYEQYF. The CDR3 nucleotides read TGTGCCAGCAGCCGGGACACCCACTACGAGCAGTACTTC.

This clonotype was seen ten or more times. The rearrangement joins TRBV7-9 to TRBJ1-2; D might be TRBD1 (6 bases). The CDR3 covers 12 residues. In germline, CDR1 is SEHNR, CDR2 FQNEAQ (reference sequence). Written as DNA, the CDR3 is TGTGCGGTAGGGACACTCTCCGATGGCTACACCTTC. Translated, it gives CAVGTLSDGYTF.

Points on this clonotype: This is likely a read error, given that the CDR3 carries no conserved phenylalanine or tryptophan at its end. The DNA is left out, because the CDR3 cannot be placed on it with certainty; the CDR3 is given as TCRdb lists it. This sequence joins TRBV29-1 and TRBJ2-7; TRBD1 is the table's D call, not checked against the DNA. The CDR3 has 13 amino acids, counting both end residues. Germline V gene data show CDR1 as SQVTM and CDR2 as ANQGSEA. Here the CDR3 reads CSIRTGGYYEKYL.

This clonotype appeared many times. The gene calls are TRBV5-1 and TRBJ2-1; the D gene is possibly TRBD1 (6 bases). Germline CDR1 and CDR2: SGHRS and YFSETQ. There are 14 residues in the CDR3. Trimming removed 0 bases at V and 6 bases at J, with 10 bases between. CDR3: CASSLGQDSNEQFF. The CDR3 nucleotides are TGCGCCAGCAGCTTGGGTCAGGACAGCAATGAGCAGTTCTTC.

Only a few counts were recorded for this clonotype. The gene calls are TRBV4-2 and TRBJ1-1; D might be TRBD1 (6 bases). The germline V gene encodes CDR1 LGHNA and CDR2 YNFKEQ. V gave up 10 bases and J gave up 5 bases, with 11 bases separating them. CDR3 size: 11 residues. The CDR3 sequence: CATTRGTEAFF. CDR3 bases: TGTGCCACGACCAGGGGTACTGAAGCTTTCTTT.

This clonotype was counted many times. CDR3 sequence (DNA): TGTGCCAGCACCCCAGCCACTAGCACAGATACGCAGTATTTT. This encodes CASTPATSTDTQYF. The chain is built from TRBV9 and TRBJ2-3, with D uncertain. Trimming removed 6 bases from V and 0 bases from J, with 11 bases in between. CDR1 is SGDLS, CDR2 YYNGEE, per germline. The CDR3 runs 14 residues.

The table lists this clonotype with many counts. This chain uses TRBV29-1 with TRBJ2-3; D might be TRBD2 (6 bases). V lost 4 bases and J lost 5, with 10 bases in between. Germline assignment: CDR1 SQVTM and CDR2 ANQGSEA. The length of the CDR3 is 12 residues. The CDR3 region has the DNA TGCAGCGTTGCTAGGGGAGGAGATACGCAGTATTTT. Its protein product is CSVARGGDTQYF.

This clonotype has a count of ten or more. This chain connects TRBV12-3 or TRBV12-4 to TRBJ2-1; no clear D. V gave up 1 base and J gave up 8 bases, with 12 bases separating them. The CDR3 spans 14 residues. CDR3 nucleotide sequence: TGTGCCAGCAGTTTAGGCTCCCCGGTCTATGAGCAGTTCTTC. Protein product: CASSLGSPVYEQFF.

This clonotype was seen at least ten times. This chain uses TRBV18 with TRBJ2-5, with D hard to call. The CDR3 has 13 amino acids. Germline V gene lookup returns CDR1 KGHSH and CDR2 LQKENI. V was cut by 3 bases and J by 7 bases, with 12 bases left in between. The CDR3 DNA reads TGTGCCAGCTCACCTGGACCTTCGGGGACCCAGTACTTC. Translating gives CASSPGPSGTQYF.

This clonotype was found many times. The chain recombines TRBV5-1 with TRBJ1-2; the D is unclear. The germline CDR1 and CDR2 sequences are SGHRS and YFSETQ. V lost 0 bases, J lost 3 bases, and 12 bases lay in between. The CDR3 is 15 residues long. The CDR3 loop reads CASSLGGMADYGYTF. The CDR3 DNA follows: TGCGCCAGCAGCTTGGGCGGAATGGCCGACTATGGCTACACCTTC.

This clonotype was observed at least ten times. The J gene is TRBJ1-5, the V gene TRBV3-1, with TRBD1 matching 10 bases. Germline lookup yields CDR1 LGHDT and CDR2 YNNKEL (reference sequence). This CDR3 is 14 amino acids long. V was clipped by 4 bases and J by 9 bases; unmatched bases: 6. CDR3: CASSLEGQGMPQHF. The CDR3 bases are TGTGCCAGCAGCCTAGAGGGACAGGGGATGCCCCAGCATTTT.

This clonotype was seen many times. The genes are TRBV6-2 or TRBV6-3 and TRBJ2-7, with TRBD2 matching 9 bases. This CDR3 spans 14 amino acids. The V and J ends lost 6 bases and 4 bases, in that order; junction bases with no gene match: 7. CDR1 is MNHEY and CDR2 is SVGEGT in the germline V gene. The CDR3 is CASRMTSGRYEQYF. The CDR3 DNA is TGTGCCAGCAGGATGACTAGCGGACGTTACGAGCAGTACTTC.

This clonotype was detected only a few times. The chain joins TRBV5-1 to TRBJ2-1; 7 nucleotides align to TRBD2. Per the germline V gene, CDR1 is SGHRS and CDR2 is YFSETQ. V lost 2 bases, J lost 7 bases, and 12 bases stayed unmatched. CDR3 size: 16 residues. The CDR3 bases are TGCGCCAGCAGCTTTCGGGAGGAGGGCCCCTGGAATGAGCAGTTCTTC. The encoded protein is CASSFREEGPWNEQFF. The variable domain in full, with the rest retrieved from reference TRBV5-1 and TRBJ2-1, is KAGVTQTPRYLIKTRGQQVTLSCSPISGHRSVSWYQQTPGQGLQFLFEYFSETQRNKGNFPGRFSGRQFSNSRSEMNVSTLELGDSALYLCASSFREEGPWNEQFFGPGTRLTVL.

The CDR3 loop reads CASSQPPPGEKETQYF. DNA of the CDR3: TGTGCCAGCAGCCAACCGCCTCCAGGGGAGAAAGAGACCCAGTACTTC. The rearrangement uses TRBV7-9 and TRBJ2-5; a possible D gene is TRBD1 (6 bases). The germline V gene encodes CDR1 SEHNR and CDR2 FQNEAQ (reference sequence). Trimming took 5 bases from V and 3 from J, leaving 19 bases between them. The length of the CDR3 is 16 residues.

This chain connects TRBV4-1 to TRBJ1-1; 7 positions agree with TRBD1. Germline V gene sequence: CDR1 MGHRA, CDR2 YSYEKL. CDR3 length: 14 residues. V was pared by 4 bases and J by 6 bases, with 8 bases of the junction left unmatched. CDR3 coding DNA: TGCGCCAGCAGCCTTCTCACAGGGGCCGCTGAAGCTTTCTTT. Protein sequence: CASSLLTGAAEAFF.

This clonotype was found many times. V usage is TRBV5-1 and J usage is TRBJ2-6; perhaps TRBD1 as D (6 bases). The CDR3 runs to 18 residues. Trimming stripped 4 bases from V and 0 bases from J, with 17 bases between. In germline, CDR1 is SGHRS, CDR2 YFSETQ. The CDR3 reads CASSVGQMGSSGANVLTF. The CDR3, as DNA: TGCGCCAGCAGCGTCGGACAGATGGGCAGCTCTGGGGCCAACGTCCTGACTTTC.

This clonotype was detected ten times or more. The chain recombines TRBV27 with TRBJ2-1, with D maybe TRBD1 (6 bases). This CDR3 has 14 amino acids. Trimming took off 2 bases at V and 4 bases at J, with 9 bases between the two ends. From germline, CDR1 is MNHEY and CDR2 SMNVEV (reference sequence). The CDR3 loop is CASSLSQGYNEQFF. The CDR3 coding sequence is TGTGCCAGCAGTTTAAGTCAGGGGTACAATGAGCAGTTCTTC.

V and J are TRBV15 and TRBJ2-7; TRBD1 matches 9 bases. Germline-derived CDR1 and CDR2 are LNHNV and YYDKDF (reference sequence). V shed 6 bases, J shed 5 bases, and the junction held 8 bases outside the gene matches. This CDR3 has 14 residues. The CDR3 DNA reads TGTGCCACCAGTCCGGGACAGGGCCCCCACGAGCAGTACTTC. Translation gives CATSPGQGPHEQYF.

This clonotype has ten or more counts. The chain joins TRBV5-1 to TRBJ1-2; perhaps TRBD1 as D (5 bases). This CDR3 contains 15 residues. Trimming cost V 5 bases and J 5 bases, with 19 bases left between them. Germline V gives CDR1 SGHRS, CDR2 YFSETQ. In DNA, the CDR3 is TGCGCCAGCAGAGTACAGGCCCAGGGTGTTTATGGCTACACCTTC. It yields the protein CASRVQAQGVYGYTF.

This clonotype was detected only a few times. The gene calls are TRBV10-3 and TRBJ2-7; unclear D gene. Germline CDR1 is ENHRY and CDR2 is SYGVKD. The CDR3 has 13 amino acids. V was trimmed by 3 bases and J by 0 bases, leaving 6 bases between them. The CDR3 here is CAISDTHSYEQYF. The CDR3 DNA sequence: TGTGCCATCAGTGACACTCACTCCTACGAGCAGTACTTC.

In this sample, this clonotype turned up many times. This chain links TRBV29-1 with TRBJ1-2, with D unresolved. CDR1 and CDR2 from the germline V gene are SQVTM and ANQGSEA. This CDR3 is built from 13 residues. The germline V and J ends were trimmed by 6 bases and 6 bases, with 17 bases remaining between them. The CDR3 sequence is CSVARAAGDGYTF. In DNA form, the CDR3 reads TGCAGCGTCGCCCGGGCAGCCGGAGATGGCTACACCTTC.

This clonotype has a count of ten or more. The CDR3 protein is CASSLLAGVPSTDTQYF. The CDR3 nucleotides are TGTGCCAGCAGCTTACTAGCGGGGGTCCCCAGCACAGATACGCAGTATTTT. The chain joins TRBV7-2 to TRBJ2-3; 10 nucleotides line up with TRBD2. Germline CDR1 is SGHTA and CDR2 is FQGNSA. The V and J ends lost 2 bases and 0 bases, in that order; junction bases with no gene match: 5. This CDR3 comprises 17 residues.

This clonotype was detected ten times or more. The rearrangement links TRBV19 to TRBJ2-2; possibly TRBD1 for D (6 bases). This CDR3 spans 14 amino acids. Deletions cut 3 bases from V and 2 bases from J, with 7 bases between. Per the germline V gene, CDR1 is LNHDA and CDR2 is SQIVND (reference sequence). The CDR3 here is CASSMGANTGELFF. CDR3 nucleotides: TGTGCCAGTAGTATGGGGGCCAACACCGGGGAGCTGTTTTTT.

This clonotype was found many times. J is TRBJ2-1 and V is TRBV5-1; TRBD1 is a possible D gene (5 bases). The CDR3 is made up of 14 amino acids. The V end lost 2 bases, the J end lost 5 bases, and 11 bases lay between the germline ends. Per germline, CDR1 SGHRS and CDR2 YFSETQ. The CDR3 DNA follows: TGCGCCAGCAGCTTCACAGGCTCAAACAATGAGCAGTTCTTC. This codes for CASSFTGSNNEQFF.

V usage is TRBV2 and J usage is TRBJ1-4; 10 nucleotides agree with TRBD1. J was trimmed by 5 bases and V by 8 bases; bases with no gene match: 8. This CDR3 has 15 amino acids. Germline V gene sequence: CDR1 SNHLY, CDR2 FYNNEI. CDR3 sequence (DNA): TGTGCCAGCGTCGGGACAGGGGAGTCGAATGAAAAACTGTTTTTT. Its protein product is CASVGTGESNEKLFF.